This T cell receptor (beta chain) was identified in a study of blood T cell repertoires in COVID-19. Generated by immunoSEQ multiplex PCR, the TCRdb table keeps only in-frame clones and is missing some. The table records approximately 150,000 clones, roughly 81% of them present only once. V was pared by 3 bases and J by 4 bases, with 15 bases between. Germline-derived CDR1 and CDR2 are MDHEN and SYDVKM. The CDR3 extends over 15 amino acids. The V gene is TRBV28, the J gene TRBJ1-1; D not resolved. The receptor was derived from a human donor with acute or convalescent COVID-19. The donor label of this sample is uncertain. Sequencing was carried out using peripheral blood. In DNA form, the CDR3 reads TGTGCCAGCAGTTTGAGCAGGATTGAGGGCACTGAAGCTTTCTTT. Amino acid sequence: CASSLSRIEGTEAFF.